This T cell receptor beta chain comes out of a study of cytomegalovirus exposure and HLA in healthy donors. The CDR3 extends over 13 amino acids. The germline CDR1 and CDR2 sequences are LNHDA and SQIVND (reference sequence). V lost 10 bases and J 7 bases, leaving 17 bases between the germline ends. The PCR contained 60 Vbeta and 13 Jbeta primers. Method: immunoSEQ multiplex PCR; TCRdb's copy keeps in-frame clones and lacks some. This table holds more than 140,000 clones, about four fifths found once. Sequencing was done on a sample of PBMCs. J is TRBJ2-1 and V is TRBV19; a weak D match, TRBD1 (6 bases). The TCR sequence derives from a man between 25 and 39 years old in good health and CMV-seropositive. CDR3 sequence reads: CATNQGFGNEQFF. The CDR3 nucleotides read TGTGCCACCAACCAGGGGTTTGGGAATGAGCAGTTCTTC.